The 7 T cell receptor beta chains reported below all come from one sample, sequenced in a study of cytomegalovirus exposure and HLA in healthy donors (dated by TCRdb to 2015 to 2018). The library came from the immunoSEQ multiplex PCR assay. TCRdb took over this immuneACCESS table, retaining in-frame rearrangements with V and J assigned. Such tables are incomplete; in checked studies, under half of the missing clones stem from an unresolved V gene, and the remainder is unexplained. The sample table records 150,000 to 200,000 clones; roughly 86% of these occur just once. The ten top clones hold approximately 1.5% of the sample. The sample was PBMCs. The receptors derive from a woman younger than 30 in good health and CMV-seronegative.

This clone has just a few counts. The rearrangement uses TRBV5-1 and TRBJ1-2, with 8 bases lining up with TRBD1. V was clipped by 0 bases and J by 8 bases; unmatched bases: 3. The CDR3 loop spans 13 amino acids. Germline V CDR1 and CDR2: SGHRS, YFSETQ. The CDR3 loop reads CASSLGAGGGYTF. The CDR3 region has the DNA TGCGCCAGCAGCTTGGGGGCAGGGGGCGGCTACACCTTC.

The chain is built from TRBV14 and TRBJ2-1; TRBD2 might be the D (6 bases). V was shortened by 0 bases and J by 9 bases, with 18 bases between the two germline ends. Germline CDR1 reads SGHDN; CDR2 reads FVKESK. CDR3 length: 16 residues. In DNA, the CDR3 is TGTGCCAGCAGCCAAGAAACTAGCTTTTTTGTGGGTGAGCAGTTCTTC. Protein: CASSQETSFFVGEQFF. The full variable domain, with the rest looked up from reference TRBV14 and TRBJ2-1, is EAGVTQFPSHSVIEKGQTVTLRCDPISGHDNLYWYRRVMGKEIKFLLHFVKESKQDESGMPNNRFLAERTGGTYSTLKVQPAELEDSGVYFCASSQETSFFVGEQFFGPGTRLTVL.

This chain joins TRBV7-2 and TRBJ2-7; weak D call: TRBD1 (7 bases). Per the germline V gene, CDR1 is SGHTA and CDR2 is FQGNSA. Trimming pared 5 bases from V and 2 bases from J, leaving 16 bases between. The CDR3 sequence is 15 residues long. CDR3 in amino acids: CASSRQGLPTYEQYF. The CDR3 nucleotides read TGTGCCAGCAGCAGACAGGGACTTCCTACCTACGAGCAGTACTTC.

The rearrangement joins TRBV29-1 to TRBJ2-1; possibly TRBD2 for D (6 bases). The CDR3 has 13 amino acids. Per germline, CDR1 SQVTM and CDR2 ANQGSEA. V gave up 7 bases and J gave up 2 bases, with 12 bases separating them. Written as DNA, the CDR3 is TGCAGCGCCGGCGGGGTGACCTACAATGAGCAGTTCTTC. It specifies CSAGGVTYNEQFF.

The CDR3 nucleotides are TGTGCCAGCAGTGACCGGGACAGCTCCTACGAGCAGTACTTC. This gives the protein CASSDRDSSYEQYF. This rearrangement joins TRBV6-4 to TRBJ2-7; 7 bases align to TRBD1. V lost 2 bases to trimming and J lost 0 bases; unmatched junction nucleotides: 1. Per the germline V gene, CDR1 is MRHNA and CDR2 is SNTAGT. The CDR3 sequence is 14 residues long.

This clone was detected only once. This chain joins TRBV2 and TRBJ2-1; 11 positions agree with TRBD2. This CDR3 is 14 amino acids long. The V gene's germline CDR1 is SNHLY and CDR2 FYNNEI. J gave up 7 bases and V 11 bases, and 10 bases lay outside the gene matches. CDR3 coding DNA: TGTGCCGCTAAGAGACTAGCGGGAAGGAATGAGCAGTTCTTC. Amino acids: CAAKRLAGRNEQFF.

The rearrangement uses TRBV6-4 and TRBJ2-3, with 8 bases matching TRBD2. The CDR3 sequence is 16 residues long. Germline V gene lookup returns CDR1 MRHNA and CDR2 SNTAGT. V gave up 7 bases and J gave up 2 bases; unmatched junction bases: 11. CDR3 coding DNA: TGTGCCAGCAATATTGGGCTAGCGGGTGTCACAGATACGCAGTATTTT. It translates to CASNIGLAGVTDTQYF.